Listed here are 26 T cell receptor beta chains from one sample, sequenced in a study of T cell responses to AZD1222 COVID-19 vaccine. Generated by immunoSEQ multiplex PCR, the TCRdb table keeps only in-frame clones and is missing some. The sample includes approximately 75,000 clones, around 86% of them seen just once. The source was peripheral blood, collected 28 days after the second AZD1222 dose. All receptors derive from an adult who received the AZD1222 COVID-19 vaccine.

This clone was counted only a few times. This chain joins TRBV6-6 and TRBJ1-2; 8 bases align to TRBD1. V lost 4 bases, J lost 3 bases, and 1 base stayed unmatched. The CDR3 has 13 amino acids. Germline loops: CDR1 MNHNY, CDR2 SVGAGI (reference sequence). The CDR3 bases are TGTGCCAGCAGTTTGACAGGGGACTATGGCTACACCTTC. Translation gives CASSLTGDYGYTF.

V usage is TRBV5-1 and J usage is TRBJ1-2, with 9 bases aligning to TRBD1. This CDR3 contains 14 residues. J was trimmed by 6 bases and V by 0 bases; bases with no gene match: 3. From germline, CDR1 is SGHRS and CDR2 YFSETQ. In nucleotides, the CDR3 is TGCGCCAGCAGCTTGGCCCGGGACAGGGATGGCTACACCTTC. This sequence encodes CASSLARDRDGYTF. The complete variable domain, with remaining parts taken from reference TRBV5-1 and TRBJ1-2, reads KAGVTQTPRYLIKTRGQQVTLSCSPISGHRSVSWYQQTPGQGLQFLFEYFSETQRNKGNFPGRFSGRQFSNSRSEMNVSTLELGDSALYLCASSLARDRDGYTFGSGTRLTVV.

J is TRBJ1-2 and V is TRBV6-5, with D perhaps matching TRBD1 (5 bases). This CDR3 contains 13 residues. V was pared by 4 bases and J by 3 bases, with 9 bases between. Germline-derived CDR1 and CDR2 are MNHEY and SVGAGI. The CDR3 region is CASSWDGDYGYTF. The CDR3 nucleotides are TGTGCCAGCAGTTGGGACGGGGACTATGGCTACACCTTC.

The gene calls are TRBV19 and TRBJ2-1; 9 positions match TRBD2. Looked up from germline, CDR1 is LNHDA and CDR2 is SQIVND (reference sequence). The CDR3 is made up of 19 amino acids. Trimming cost V 3 bases and J 10 bases; bases outside gene matches: 22. CDR3 protein: CASSMFWSGGPLILKEQFF. CDR3 sequence (DNA): TGTGCCAGTAGTATGTTCTGGAGCGGGGGGCCCTTAATATTAAAGGAGCAGTTCTTC.

The rearrangement joins TRBV14 to TRBJ2-3, with 8 bases matching TRBD1. Unmatched junction bases numbered 19, after V lost 4 bases and J lost 7 bases. CDR3 length: 18 residues. The germline V gene encodes CDR1 SGHDN and CDR2 FVKESK. CDR3 sequence reads: CASSPGWLGQGELYTQYF. The CDR3 region has the DNA TGTGCCAGCAGCCCCGGCTGGCTCGGACAGGGAGAGTTGTATACGCAGTATTTT.

The rearrangement joins TRBV30 to TRBJ1-2; a possible D gene is TRBD1 (5 bases). The germline gives CDR1 GTSNPN, CDR2 SVGIG (reference sequence). Trimming pared 2 bases from V and 6 bases from J, leaving 13 bases between. CDR3 length: 13 amino acids. In nucleotides, the CDR3 is TGTGCCTGGAGTTTGGGCAGGGCTAATGGCTACACCTTC. Translating it yields CAWSLGRANGYTF.

V usage is TRBV3-1 (or the pseudogene TRBV3-2) and J usage is TRBJ1-5; TRBD1 agrees at 9 bases. This CDR3 comprises 17 residues. Germline values: CDR1 LGHDT, CDR2 YNNKEL (reference sequence). V shed 0 bases, J shed 6 bases, and the junction held 9 bases outside the gene matches. CDR3: CASSQDLWTGDGQPQHF. CDR3 sequence (DNA): TGTGCCAGCAGCCAAGATCTGTGGACAGGGGACGGTCAGCCCCAGCATTTT.

J is TRBJ1-2 and V is TRBV4-3; possibly TRBD1 for D (5 bases). V lost 0 bases and J lost 8, with 10 bases in between. The CDR3 sequence is 13 residues long. Per the germline V gene, CDR1 is LGHNA and CDR2 is YSLEER. The CDR3 loop reads CASSQEGQTGYTF. CDR3 nucleotide sequence: TGCGCCAGCAGCCAAGAGGGGCAGACGGGCTACACCTTC.

The rearrangement links TRBV2 to TRBJ1-4; D gene unclear. Germline V CDR1 and CDR2: SNHLY, FYNNEI. V lost 4 bases, J lost 8 bases, and 5 bases lay in between. CDR3 length: 11 residues. The CDR3 coding sequence is TGTGCCAGCAGTGTGTTCGAAAAACTGTTTTTT. Translated: CASSVFEKLFF.

The sample holds one count of this clone. The gene calls are TRBV11-2 and TRBJ2-7, with D possibly called TRBD1 or TRBD2 (5 bases each). Trimming took off 3 bases at V and 4 bases at J, with 19 bases between the two ends. The CDR3 contains 16 residues. Looked up from germline, CDR1 is SGHAT and CDR2 is FQNNGV. The CDR3 DNA reads as TGTGCCAGCAGCTTTTTTGGGACCGGAAGGGGATACGAGCAGTACTTC. It encodes CASSFFGTGRGYEQYF.

The chain is built from TRBV10-2 and TRBJ1-1; D ambiguous. V was shortened by 4 bases and J by 6 bases, with 9 bases between the two germline ends. Germline values: CDR1 WSHSY, CDR2 SAAADI. The CDR3 has 12 amino acids. The CDR3 protein is CASSARAAEAFF. The CDR3 nucleotides are TGCGCCAGCAGTGCCCGGGCGGCTGAAGCTTTCTTT.

The rearrangement joins TRBV3-1 (or the pseudogene TRBV3-2) to TRBJ2-7; D gene ambiguous. In germline, CDR1 is LGHDT, CDR2 YNNKEL (reference sequence). V was shortened by 0 bases and J by 0 bases, with 6 bases between the two germline ends. This CDR3 spans 14 amino acids. CDR3 region: CASSQDRASYEQYF. The CDR3 DNA follows: TGTGCCAGCAGCCAAGATCGGGCCTCCTACGAGCAGTACTTC.

This chain connects TRBV30 to TRBJ1-5, with D possibly being TRBD1 (5 bases). The germline V gene has CDR1 GTSNPN and CDR2 SVGIG (reference sequence). The V end was cut by 1 base, the J end by 6 bases, with 16 bases between. This CDR3 contains 15 residues. In DNA, the CDR3 is TGTGCCTGGAGTGCCGGGACTGCCGGTAGTCAGCCCCAGCATTTT. Protein: CAWSAGTAGSQPQHF.

The genes are TRBV5-6 and TRBJ1-2; D ambiguous. Germline lookup yields CDR1 SGHDT and CDR2 YYEEEE. The V end lost 1 base, the J end lost 3 bases, and 4 bases lay between the germline ends. The CDR3 consists of 12 residues. The DNA for the CDR3 is TGTGCCAGCAGCTTGAACGACTATGGCTACACCTTC. Translation gives CASSLNDYGYTF. Full variable domain (remainder filled in from reference TRBV5-6 and TRBJ1-2): DAGVTQSPTHLIKTRGQQVTLRCSPKSGHDTVSWYQQALGQGPQFIFQYYEEEERQRGNFPDRFSGHQFPNYSSELNVNALLLGDSALYLCASSLNDYGYTFGSGTRLTVV.

The chain has TRBV4-2 and TRBJ2-1, with unresolved D. Trimming took off 4 bases at V and 0 bases at J, with 10 bases between the two ends. The CDR3 has 15 residues. CDR1 and CDR2 from the germline V gene are LGHNA and YNFKEQ. The CDR3 protein is CASSPRGGSYNEQFF. The CDR3 nucleotides read TGTGCCAGCAGCCCGAGAGGCGGCTCCTACAATGAGCAGTTCTTC.

Only one count was recorded for this clone. The rearrangement links TRBV19 to TRBJ1-2; D gene uncertain. The CDR3 has 19 amino acids. Germline CDR1 reads LNHDA; CDR2 reads SQIVND (reference sequence). V was trimmed by 3 bases and J by 1 base, leaving 24 bases between them. CDR3 sequence: CASSIKWVGTIPLNYGYTF. Here the CDR3 DNA reads TGTGCCAGTAGTATCAAATGGGTCGGCACCATCCCGCTTAACTATGGCTACACCTTC.

The chain has TRBV3-1 (or the pseudogene TRBV3-2) and TRBJ2-1; 14 positions match TRBD2. This CDR3 has 13 amino acids. The V and J ends lost 5 bases and 14 bases, in that order; junction bases with no gene match: 5. Germline V CDR1 and CDR2: LGHDT, YNNKEL (reference sequence). CDR3 sequence: CASSSGLAGGKFF. Written as DNA, the CDR3 is TGTGCCAGCAGCTCCGGACTAGCGGGGGGCAAGTTCTTC.

This chain connects TRBV19 to TRBJ1-2, with a tentative D call TRBD1 (5 bases). This CDR3 has 14 residues. V dropped 6 bases and J dropped 6 bases, with 17 bases sitting between them. Germline V CDR1 and CDR2: LNHDA, SQIVND (reference sequence). The CDR3 reads CASRPRGGEDGYTF. The CDR3, as DNA: TGTGCCAGTAGGCCTCGGGGAGGGGAGGATGGCTACACCTTC.

This clone was detected a few times. V usage is TRBV19 and J usage is TRBJ1-6; unclear D gene. CDR3 size: 17 residues. Trimming stripped 3 bases from V and 7 bases from J, with 19 bases between. The germline V gene has CDR1 LNHDA and CDR2 SQIVND (reference sequence). The CDR3 nucleotides read TGTGCCAGTAGTATGTCGAGGGATCGAGGTTTAAATTCACCCCTCCACTTT. It is translated as CASSMSRDRGLNSPLHF.

This rearrangement joins TRBV30 to TRBJ1-1, with a tentative D call TRBD1 (5 bases). The CDR3 covers 12 residues. Deletions cut 5 bases from V and 3 bases from J, with 10 bases between. The germline gives CDR1 GTSNPN, CDR2 SVGIG (reference sequence). CDR3 in DNA: TGTGCCTGGCGGGACCGGGACACTGAAGCTTTCTTT. It specifies CAWRDRDTEAFF.

The chain uses TRBV14 and TRBJ1-1; 8 nucleotides line up with TRBD1. From germline, CDR1 is SGHDN and CDR2 FVKESK. With V trimmed by 1 base and J by 5 bases, 6 bases remained unmatched. CDR3 length equals 15 residues. The CDR3 region is CASSQVQGARTEAFF. The CDR3 DNA is TGTGCCAGCAGCCAAGTGCAGGGGGCGCGGACTGAAGCTTTCTTT.

V and J are TRBV19 and TRBJ1-1; D possibly corresponds to TRBD1 (6 bases). The CDR3 is 19 amino acids. Germline loops: CDR1 LNHDA, CDR2 SQIVND (reference sequence). V gave up 4 bases and J gave up 0 bases, with 24 bases separating them. The CDR3 is CASSKLAPGEGQLNTEAFF. The CDR3, as DNA: TGTGCCAGTAGTAAACTCGCCCCCGGGGAGGGACAATTGAACACTGAAGCTTTCTTT.

V usage is TRBV15 and J usage is TRBJ1-4; D ambiguous. The CDR3 spans 12 residues. Germline-derived CDR1 and CDR2 are LNHNV and YYDKDF (reference sequence). V lost 0 bases, J lost 14 bases, and 10 bases lay in between. The chain's CDR3 is CATSRDVTNLFF. The CDR3 nucleotides are TGTGCCACCAGCAGAGATGTTACAAACCTGTTTTTT.

The genes are TRBV29-1 and TRBJ2-7; D might be TRBD1 or TRBD2, each matching 6 bases. V lost 0 bases, J lost 7 bases, and 10 bases lay in between. The germline CDR1 and CDR2 sequences are SQVTM and ANQGSEA. There are 12 residues in the CDR3. CDR3 DNA sequence: TGCAGCGTTGAAGATCGGGGGCGGGAGCAGTACTTC. It is translated as CSVEDRGREQYF.

The chain joins TRBV19 to TRBJ1-3; D is ambiguous. Per the germline V gene, CDR1 is LNHDA and CDR2 is SQIVND (reference sequence). This CDR3 region has 15 residues. V lost 7 bases, J lost 0 bases, and 13 bases lay in between. The DNA for the CDR3 is TGTGCCAGTACCCTGGACTGGGTCTCTGGAAACACCATATATTTT. Protein product: CASTLDWVSGNTIYF.

V and J are TRBV10-3 and TRBJ2-1; D gene unclear. V lost 0 bases and J 12 bases, leaving 12 bases between the germline ends. From germline, CDR1 is ENHRY and CDR2 SYGVKD. The CDR3 is made up of 13 amino acids. CDR3 coding DNA: TGTGCCATCAGTGAGTCGAAACTACTGGGGCAGTTCTTC. Amino acids: CAISESKLLGQFF.